Shown below are 27 T cell receptor beta chains from a single sample sequenced in a study of molecular identifiers for immune sequencing clone quantification. TCRdb redid the calling of the PCR reads with MiXCR, one entry per CDR3 protein. The sample includes fewer than 350,000 distinct CDR3 sequences, 24% seen only once; the top ten take roughly 0.7%. The sample comprised naive CD8+ T cells from blood, with Jurkat cell RNA spiked in. Subset in this sample: FACS-sorted CD8+CD4-CCR7+CD45RA+ naive T cells. The source of these receptors is a human donor in good health. Some libraries in this study had Jurkat cell RNA spiked in.

Notes on this clonotype: This may be a read error: a much more frequent sequence differs by one nucleotide. Here the CDR3 DNA reads TGTGCCAGCAGCCCGGACTCGGGGACAGGGTACGAGACCCAGTACTTC. It specifies CASSPDSGTGYETQYF. The rearrangement joins TRBV7-8 to TRBJ2-5, with 9 bases matching TRBD1. This CDR3 region has 16 residues. J was trimmed by 5 bases and V by 5 bases; bases with no gene match: 12. Germline lookup yields CDR1 SGHVS and CDR2 FQNEAQ. The full variable domain, completed using reference TRBV7-8 and TRBJ2-5, is GAGVSQSPRYKVAKRGQDVALRCDPISGHVSLFWYQQALGQGPEFLTYFQNEAQLDKSGLPSDRFFAERPEGSVSTLKIQRTQQEDSAVYLCASSPDSGTGYETQYFGPGTRLLVL.

This chain joins TRBV5-6 and TRBJ1-6; D gene uncertain. The germline CDR1 and CDR2 sequences are SGHDT and YYEEEE. V was shortened by 3 bases and J by 1 base, with 17 bases between the two germline ends. The CDR3 loop spans 18 amino acids. The CDR3 DNA reads TGTGCCAGCAGCTCAACAAACGGACGGGATTCCTATAATTCACCCCTCCACTTT. It specifies CASSSTNGRDSYNSPLHF.

This clonotype was counted ten times or more. The chain recombines TRBV6-5 with TRBJ1-1, with D possibly TRBD1 on 6 matching bases. V was pared by 2 bases and J by 3 bases, with 19 bases between. The CDR3 consists of 17 residues. Germline CDR1 reads MNHEY; CDR2 reads SVGAGI. The CDR3 protein is CASSYGLQGYADTEAFF. The CDR3 nucleotides are TGTGCCAGCAGTTACGGCTTACAGGGTTACGCCGACACTGAAGCTTTCTTT.

This clonotype was detected ten times or more. The chain recombines TRBV7-9 with TRBJ2-7; 9 bases fit TRBD1. This CDR3 is 14 amino acids long. CDR1 and CDR2 (germline): SEHNR, FQNEAQ (reference sequence). V dropped 5 bases and J dropped 4; count of bases not matched to a gene: 6. The CDR3 loop reads CASSASGQGYEQYF. In DNA, the CDR3 is TGTGCCAGCAGCGCCTCGGGACAGGGATACGAGCAGTACTTC.

This clonotype was observed a handful of times. The rearrangement uses TRBV10-2 and TRBJ1-1, with D unclear. Trimming cost V 6 bases and J 4 bases, with 12 bases left between them. CDR1 is WSHSY, CDR2 SAAADI, per germline. CDR3 length: 13 residues. The CDR3 nucleotides are TGCGCCAGCAGGGAAGGAGGCGGCACTGAAGCTTTCTTT. Protein: CASREGGGTEAFF.

For this clonotype: The germline gene is not matched at one end of the junction; a read error may be the cause. V gene TRBV6-5 combines with J gene TRBJ2-2; D may be TRBD2 (5 bases). The CDR3 runs 11 residues. The V gene's germline CDR1 is MNHEY and CDR2 SVGAGI. CDR3 coding DNA: TGTGCCAGCAGATCGACCGGGGTGCTGTTTTTT. This translates into CASRSTGVLFF.

This clonotype was picked up one time. This sequence may be a read error, since a much larger clone differs from it by one base. The missing conserved phenylalanine or tryptophan at the end of this CDR3 makes a read error likely. V usage is TRBV7-9 and J usage is TRBJ2-4; 7 nucleotides match TRBD1. V dropped 6 bases and J dropped 8; count of bases not matched to a gene: 13. Germline lookup yields CDR1 SEHNR and CDR2 FQNEAQ (reference sequence). The CDR3 covers 15 residues. The CDR3: CASSPGPGQDDIQYL. The CDR3 region has the DNA TGTGCCAGCAGTCCCGGCCCTGGACAGGATGACATTCAGTACCTC.

This clonotype was found once. This clone may be a read error of a much larger clone one base away. This chain connects TRBV5-4 to TRBJ2-5; no clear D gene. Germline CDR1 and CDR2: SGHNT and YYREEE (reference sequence). CDR3 length equals 12 residues. The CDR3 DNA follows: TGTGCCAGCAGCTTGGAGGCCAGCCCCGTGGAATTC. This translates into CASSLEASPVEF.

A word on this clonotype: This could be a read error, since a much larger clone is one nucleotide away. This chain uses TRBV14 with TRBJ2-5; 8 bases line up with TRBD1. The V gene's germline CDR1 is SGHDN and CDR2 FVKESK. This CDR3 has 17 residues. The CDR3: CASSRLTGTGLQEPQYF. The CDR3 DNA sequence: TGTGCCAGCAGCCGGTTGACTGGGACAGGCCTTCAAGAGCCCCAGTACTTC.

At least ten counts were recorded for this clonotype. The chain links TRBV5-4 to TRBJ1-6; D call uncertain. Deletions cut 2 bases from V and 4 bases from J, with 7 bases between. This CDR3 is built from 14 residues. Germline V gene lookup returns CDR1 SGHNT and CDR2 YYREEE (reference sequence). CDR3 DNA sequence: TGTGCCAGCAGCTTCGAACAGTATAATTCACCCCTCCACTTT. It is translated as CASSFEQYNSPLHF.

This clonotype was found a few times. The CDR3 sequence is CASSLGPGGTRPNYGYTF. CDR3 DNA sequence: TGTGCCAGCAGCCTGGGGCCAGGGGGGACACGACCCAACTATGGCTACACCTTC. The chain carries TRBV5-6 and TRBJ1-2; the match to TRBD1 covers 7 bases. The CDR3 runs 18 residues. Germline V gene data show CDR1 as SGHDT and CDR2 as YYEEEE. With 4 bases clipped from V and 2 bases from J, the junction kept 17 bases outside the gene matches.

The V gene is TRBV5-1, the J gene TRBJ2-2; no firm D call. The length of the CDR3 is 14 residues. Trimming took off 4 bases at V and 6 bases at J, with 13 bases between the two ends. In germline, CDR1 is SGHRS, CDR2 YFSETQ. The CDR3 bases are TGCGCCAGCAGCGCAGACGGCAGCTCCGGGGAGCTGTTTTTT. Its protein product is CASSADGSSGELFF.

V gene TRBV7-9 combines with J gene TRBJ2-2, with 8 nucleotides matching TRBD1. Germline V gene data show CDR1 as SEHNR and CDR2 as FQNEAQ (reference sequence). The junction had 8 bases not matched to a gene; V was cut back by 4 bases and J by 4 bases. The CDR3 is made up of 16 amino acids. CDR3 protein: CASSSPGQVPTGELFF. CDR3 nucleotides: TGTGCCAGCAGCTCCCCGGGACAGGTCCCCACCGGGGAGCTGTTTTTT.

This clonotype has ten or more counts. This chain links TRBV29-1 with TRBJ1-2; D gene unclear. Trimming removed 4 bases from V and 5 bases from J, with 20 bases in between. Per germline, CDR1 SQVTM and CDR2 ANQGSEA. The CDR3 spans 15 residues. As DNA, the CDR3 is TGCAGCGTTGCGTCCCAGGATTCATCCCGTTATGGCTACACCTTC. Its translation: CSVASQDSSRYGYTF.

This clonotype turned up a few times. The chain couples TRBV4-1 to TRBJ2-7; D unclear. CDR1 and CDR2 (germline): MGHRA, YSYEKL. V lost 3 bases, J lost 4 bases, and 13 bases lay in between. CDR3 length equals 14 residues. CDR3 region: CASSHHASGYEQYF. In DNA, the CDR3 is TGCGCCAGCAGCCACCATGCGAGTGGGTACGAGCAGTACTTC.

As for this clonotype: An end of the junction differs from the germline gene, which may be a read error. This chain links TRBV6-2 or TRBV6-3 with TRBJ2-7, with D possibly matching TRBD2 (6 bases). Germline CDR1 and CDR2: MNHEY and SVGEGT. CDR3 length equals 15 residues. CDR3: CASSNPTRTDYEHYF. The CDR3 DNA is TGTGCCAGCAGCAATCCGACTAGGACTGACTACGAGCATTACTTC.

This clonotype appeared a few times. The V gene is TRBV6-5, the J gene TRBJ2-7; 8 nucleotides line up with TRBD1. From germline, CDR1 is MNHEY and CDR2 SVGAGI. V gave up 5 bases and J gave up 6 bases; unmatched junction bases: 12. This CDR3 comprises 15 residues. CDR3 in amino acids: CASSREQGQDREQYF. The CDR3, as DNA: TGTGCCAGCAGTCGTGAACAGGGACAGGACCGCGAGCAGTACTTC.

This clonotype was seen a handful of times. V gene TRBV4-3 combines with J gene TRBJ2-7; D gene uncertain. This CDR3 contains 12 residues. Per germline, CDR1 LGHNA and CDR2 YSLEER. The V gene lost 3 bases and the J gene lost 5 bases, with 8 bases spanning the gap. For the CDR3, the DNA is TGCGCCAGCAGCCAGGGCCATAACGAGCAGTACTTC. Translated, it gives CASSQGHNEQYF.

Concerning this clonotype itself: Given a much more abundant clone one base away, this may be a read error. This chain connects TRBV7-9 to TRBJ1-4; D remains unclear. The CDR3 length is 16 residues. The ends were cut back, 5 bases at V and 4 bases at J, with 17 bases in the middle. CDR1 SEHNR and CDR2 FQNEAQ come from the germline V gene (reference sequence). The CDR3 DNA reads TGTGCCAGCAGCCTCTCCCCTACGGCAGATAATGAAAAACTGTTTTTT. Amino acid sequence: CASSLSPTADNEKLFF.

This clonotype has just a few counts. The rearrangement links TRBV3-1 to TRBJ1-2, with D perhaps matching TRBD1 (6 bases). The CDR3 is made up of 18 amino acids. The ends were cut back, 0 bases at V and 3 bases at J, with 20 bases in the middle. From germline, CDR1 is LGHDT and CDR2 YNNKEL (reference sequence). The CDR3 DNA sequence: TGTGCCAGCAGCCAAGAGTGGGGCAGGGGAGAAACGTACTATGGCTACACCTTC. This codes for CASSQEWGRGETYYGYTF.

About this clonotype itself: A much larger clone differs from this one at a single base, so this may be a read error. The chain joins TRBV7-6 to TRBJ2-4; D is tentatively TRBD1 or TRBD2 (6 bases each). Germline V gene data show CDR1 as SGHVS and CDR2 as FNYEAQ. The CDR3 has 14 amino acids. Trimming pared 5 bases from V and 8 bases from J, leaving 16 bases between. CDR3 DNA sequence: TGTGCCAGCAGCGCCTCGGGGGCGGAGGACATTCAGTACTTC. Protein: CASSASGAEDIQYF.

On this clonotype: Mismatch with germline at one junction end may stem from a read error. V and J are TRBV24-1 and TRBJ2-2; the match to TRBD1 covers 8 bases. This CDR3 spans 18 amino acids. Germline V gene sequence: CDR1 KGHDR, CDR2 SFDVKD. The CDR3 is CATSDLQVRTGSTGEPFF. DNA for the CDR3: TGTGCCACCAGTGATTTGCAAGTACGGACAGGGTCAACCGGGGAGCCGTTTTTT.

This clonotype turned up a few times. V usage is TRBV7-8 and J usage is TRBJ1-4; D is possibly TRBD1 (5 bases). Germline V gene lookup returns CDR1 SGHVS and CDR2 FQNEAQ. This CDR3 is built from 18 residues. V lost 5 bases and J lost 0, with 19 bases in between. The CDR3 DNA reads as TGTGCCAGCAGCCTAATCTCCGGGACCATGGCAACTAATGAAAAACTGTTTTTT. Translated, it gives CASSLISGTMATNEKLFF.

Points on this clonotype: At one end the junction does not follow the germline gene, possibly because of a read error. V is TRBV9 and J is TRBJ2-2; possibly TRBD2 for D (7 bases). Germline lookup yields CDR1 SGDLS and CDR2 YYNGEE. The CDR3 extends over 16 amino acids. The CDR3 loop reads CASRVVGGGKAGELFF. CDR3 nucleotide sequence: TGTGCCAGCCGCGTAGTAGGGGGGGGCAAGGCCGGGGAGCTGTTTTTT.

Notes on this clonotype: Since a much larger clone is just one base distant, this may be a read error. J is TRBJ1-3 and V is TRBV7-9, with a tentative D call TRBD1 (5 bases). The CDR3 has 18 amino acids. Per germline, CDR1 SEHNR and CDR2 FQNEAQ (reference sequence). The CDR3 nucleotides are TGTGCCGGCAGCTTAGAACTGGAGGGACCGACCTCTGGAAACACCATATATTTT. This gives the protein CAGSLELEGPTSGNTIYF. Combining the CDR3 with reference TRBV7-9 and TRBJ1-3 gives the whole variable domain DTGVSQNPRHKITKRGQNVTFRCDPISEHNRLYWYRQTLGQGPEFLTYFQNEAQLEKSRLLSDRFSAERPKGSFSTLEIQRTEQGDSAMYLCAGSLELEGPTSGNTIYFGEGSWLTVV.

This clonotype was picked up a small number of times. CDR3 amino acids: CASSGYSYNEQFF. The CDR3 DNA is TGTGCCAGCAGTGGTTACTCCTACAATGAGCAGTTCTTC. This chain uses TRBV6-5 with TRBJ2-1, with D unresolved. Trimming pared 5 bases from V and 0 bases from J, leaving 5 bases between. The CDR3 runs to 13 residues. CDR1 is MNHEY and CDR2 is SVGAGI in the germline V gene.

This clonotype appeared a few times. The CDR3 coding sequence is TGTGCCAGCAGGGCTGGAACTAGTTACACCGGGGAGCTGTTTTTT. Its protein product is CASRAGTSYTGELFF. The gene calls are TRBV28 and TRBJ2-2; possible D gene TRBD2, 5 bases. The V and J ends lost 6 bases and 3 bases respectively, with 14 bases between them. Germline CDR1 reads MDHEN; CDR2 reads SYDVKM. CDR3 length: 15 residues.